The 19 T cell receptor beta chains below all came from one sample that was sequenced in a study of T cells in Graves' hyperthyroidism and ophthalmopathy (dated by TCRdb to between 2017 and 2020). Library preparation employed multiplex PCR. TCRdb names Illumina HiSeq 2000 as the instrument used. The TCR beta CDR3 regions were amplified from RNA transcripts. The first round of RT-PCR for the TCR CDR3 was performed with the HTBI primer set and the Qiagen OneStep RT-PCR kit. The public sequencing data were trimmed at Q25 with fastp and processed into clonotypes with MiXCR by TCRdb, which kept only in-frame beta chains. Each record represents a unique CDR3 protein, reported with the most common genes and DNA among its rows. For this sample there are hundreds of thousands of distinct CDR3 sequences; about 20% appear just once. Of the sample, about half is held by the ten largest clones. Material: blood. These receptors came from a woman in her sixties or seventies with Graves' ophthalmopathy.

This clonotype was counted between two and nine times. The CDR3 DNA reads as TGTGCCAGCAGTTACTCGAGGGTGCCGCGGACTAGCGGGAGAAGGTACGAGCAGTACTTC. Its translation is CASSYSRVPRTSGRRYEQYF. The chain joins TRBV6-5 to TRBJ2-7; 13 bases match TRBD2. The CDR3 loop spans 20 amino acids. CDR1 MNHEY and CDR2 SVGAGI come from the germline V gene. With 0 bases clipped from V and 4 bases from J, the junction kept 15 bases outside the gene matches.

The rearrangement joins TRBV6-2 or TRBV6-3 to TRBJ1-5; 8 bases are a match to TRBD1. Germline V gene sequence: CDR1 MNHEY, CDR2 SVGEGT. The CDR3 has 16 residues. The trim removed 7 bases at V and 0 bases at J, leaving 8 bases unmatched. This CDR3 is CASTHIGQGSNQPQHF. The CDR3 DNA sequence: TGTGCCAGCACACACATAGGACAGGGTAGCAATCAGCCCCAGCATTTT.

This clonotype was detected ten times or more. The V call is TRBV7-2, the J call TRBJ2-7, with unresolved D. This CDR3 contains 15 residues. The V end was cut by 3 bases, the J end by 3 bases, with 15 bases between. Germline CDR1 and CDR2: SGHTA and FQGNSA. This CDR3 is CASSFSSGVFYEQYF. CDR3 nucleotide sequence: TGTGCCAGCAGCTTTTCCTCAGGAGTCTTCTACGAGCAGTACTTC.

This clonotype was counted a few times. The rearrangement joins TRBV19 to TRBJ2-1; 8 bases are shared with TRBD1. Germline V gene data show CDR1 as LNHDA and CDR2 as SQIVND (reference sequence). The trim removed 3 bases at V and 6 bases at J, leaving 7 bases unmatched. CDR3 length: 15 amino acids. CDR3 nucleotide sequence: TGTGCCAGTAGTATTGACAGGGGATGGGTCAATGAGCAGTTCTTC. Translation gives CASSIDRGWVNEQFF.

This clonotype has a handful of counts. This chain links TRBV30 with TRBJ1-5; no firm D call. The CDR3 runs 13 residues. Germline-derived CDR1 and CDR2 are GTSNPN and SVGIG (reference sequence). Trimming left V 1 base short and J 0 bases short, with 4 bases between. CDR3 in DNA: TGTGCCTGGAGTGGACTTAGCAATCAGCCCCAGCATTTT. Protein: CAWSGLSNQPQHF.

With regard to this clonotype: Since a much larger clone is just one base distant, this may be a read error. This rearrangement joins TRBV12-3 or TRBV12-4 to TRBJ1-2; TRBD1 matches 8 bases. The V gene end was trimmed by 5 bases and the J gene end by 10 bases; junction bases not matched to a gene: 12. This CDR3 region has 14 residues. The CDR3 spells CASSLSTGVNDYTF. The DNA of the CDR3 is TGTGCCAGCAGTCTCTCGACAGGGGTTAATGACTACACCTTC.

About this clonotype: One junction end disagrees with the germline gene, perhaps due to a read error. This chain links TRBV28 with TRBJ2-5; TRBD1 aligns across 11 bases. Germline-derived CDR1 and CDR2 are MDHEN and SYDVKM. This CDR3 is 17 amino acids long. The CDR3 is CASSSPLGQGAGETRYF. The CDR3 DNA follows: TGTGCCAGCAGTTCCCCACTCGGACAGGGGGCGGGGGAGACCCGGTACTTC. The full variable domain, its missing parts supplied by reference TRBV28 and TRBJ2-5, is DVKVTQSSRYLVKRTGEKVFLECVQDMDHENMFWYRQDPGLGLRLIYFSYDVKMKEKGDIPEGYSVSREKKERFSLILESASTNQTSMYLCASSSPLGQGAGETRYFGPGTRLLVL.

This sequence joins TRBV7-9 and TRBJ2-7; 9 nucleotides line up with TRBD2. The V and J ends lost 0 bases and 5 bases, in that order; junction bases with no gene match: 5. This CDR3 has 15 residues. Germline CDR1 is SEHNR and CDR2 is FQNEAQ (reference sequence). The CDR3 spells CASSLAAGGPDEQYF. CDR3 DNA sequence: TGTGCCAGCAGCTTAGCGGCGGGAGGGCCAGACGAGCAGTACTTC.

This clonotype came up a few times. The chain couples TRBV10-3 to TRBJ2-3; the match to TRBD2 covers 13 bases. Losses at the gene ends were 6 bases for V and 6 bases for J; bases not matched to a gene: 12. Germline CDR1 ENHRY, CDR2 SYGVKD. The CDR3 extends over 17 amino acids. The CDR3 loop reads CAIRGSLAGGSVDTQYF. In DNA, the CDR3 is TGTGCCATCAGGGGGTCACTAGCGGGAGGGTCTGTGGATACGCAGTATTTT.

The V gene is TRBV20-1, the J gene TRBJ1-2; D gene uncertain. The CDR3 length is 12 residues. Germline-derived CDR1 and CDR2 are DFQATT and SNEGSKA (reference sequence). V was clipped by 6 bases and J by 12 bases, with 20 bases between them. CDR3 protein: CSAHSNPRTHTF. The CDR3 DNA is TGCAGTGCGCATAGCAACCCCAGGACGCACACCTTC.

This clonotype showed up many times. The V and J genes are TRBV7-2 and TRBJ2-1, with D possibly matching TRBD1 (6 bases). This CDR3 region has 16 residues. V was clipped by 1 base and J by 2 bases, with 12 bases between them. Germline CDR1 is SGHTA and CDR2 is FQGNSA. In DNA form, the CDR3 reads TGTGCCAGCAGCTTAGAACTGGGGGCGGCCTACAATGAGCAGTTCTTC. Translated: CASSLELGAAYNEQFF.

J is TRBJ2-7 and V is TRBV27; a weak D match, TRBD1 (5 bases). CDR1 is MNHEY, CDR2 SMNVEV, per germline (reference sequence). The CDR3 contains 13 residues. V lost 5 bases to trimming and J lost 3 bases, with 11 bases between them. This CDR3 reads CASSRRGYYEQYF. CDR3 in DNA: TGTGCCAGCAGTCGAAGGGGCTACTACGAGCAGTACTTC.

This clonotype showed up just a few times. CDR3 sequence: CASSLRLAGATDTQYF. The CDR3 DNA sequence: TGTGCCAGCAGTTTACGTCTAGCGGGGGCCACAGATACGCAGTATTTT. V and J are TRBV27 and TRBJ2-3; TRBD2 agrees at 10 bases. V lost 2 bases, J lost 2 bases, and 4 bases stayed unmatched. The CDR3 spans 16 residues. Germline V CDR1 and CDR2: MNHEY, SMNVEV (reference sequence).

The CDR3 DNA sequence: TGTGCCAGCAGTGAACAGGGTGGCCAAGAGACCCAGTACTTC. Protein: CASSEQGGQETQYF. The V gene is TRBV6-1, the J gene TRBJ2-5, with a possible D match to TRBD1 (5 bases). V was trimmed by 2 bases and J by 1 base, leaving 8 bases between them. From germline, CDR1 is MNHNS and CDR2 SASEGT. CDR3 length equals 14 residues.

The chain has TRBV5-1 and TRBJ2-7; no clear D gene. The CDR3 has 12 amino acids. Germline V gives CDR1 SGHRS, CDR2 YFSETQ. Trimming left V 4 bases short and J 5 bases short, with 10 bases between. The CDR3 DNA reads as TGCGCCAGCAGCCCCGGTACGGACGAGCAGTACTTC. Encoded protein: CASSPGTDEQYF.

The rearrangement uses TRBV5-6 and TRBJ2-3; no clear D gene. There are 13 residues in the CDR3. V was pared by 1 base and J by 5 bases, with 8 bases between. Germline V gene sequence: CDR1 SGHDT, CDR2 YYEEEE. For the CDR3, the DNA is TGTGCCAGCAGCTTGTTCGCAGTAGATACGCAGTATTTT. Residues: CASSLFAVDTQYF.

The chain combines TRBV28 with TRBJ2-1; 7 bases agree with TRBD1. V dropped 5 bases and J dropped 1; count of bases not matched to a gene: 5. The CDR3 contains 15 residues. Germline CDR1 MDHEN, CDR2 SYDVKM. CDR3 nucleotides: TGTGCCAGCAGTAAAAGACAGGGTTCCTACAATGAGCAGTTCTTC. This translates into CASSKRQGSYNEQFF.

The table lists this clonotype with a few counts. The chain combines TRBV20-1 with TRBJ2-2; D call uncertain. CDR1 and CDR2 from the germline V gene are DFQATT and SNEGSKA (reference sequence). CDR3 length: 13 residues. V lost 6 bases, J lost 8 bases, and 16 bases lay in between. The DNA of the CDR3 is TGCAGTGCCAAGGATGGGGTTATTGGGGAGCTGTTTTTT. Encoded protein: CSAKDGVIGELFF.

This chain uses TRBV20-1 with TRBJ2-7; weak D call: TRBD1 (5 bases). The CDR3 is made up of 12 amino acids. Germline CDR1 is DFQATT and CDR2 is SNEGSKA (reference sequence). V was cut by 7 bases and J by 3 bases, with 13 bases left in between. The CDR3 reads CSVAGAYYEQYF. The CDR3 nucleotides read TGCAGTGTTGCTGGGGCCTACTACGAGCAGTACTTC.